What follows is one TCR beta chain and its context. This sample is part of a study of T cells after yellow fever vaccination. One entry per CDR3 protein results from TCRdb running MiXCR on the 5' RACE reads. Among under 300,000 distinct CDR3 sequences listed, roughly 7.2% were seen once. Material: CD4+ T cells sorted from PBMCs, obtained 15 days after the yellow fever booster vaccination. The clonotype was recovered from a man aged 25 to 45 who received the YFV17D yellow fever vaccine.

Written as DNA, the CDR3 is TGTGCCAGCAGCCCACACGACCGGGGCTACACCTTC. Residues: CASSPHDRGYTF. The V call is TRBV3-1, the J call TRBJ1-2; no clear D gene. This CDR3 spans 12 amino acids. Germline loops: CDR1 LGHDT, CDR2 YNNKEL (reference sequence). The V end was cut by 4 bases, the J end by 8 bases, with 11 bases between.